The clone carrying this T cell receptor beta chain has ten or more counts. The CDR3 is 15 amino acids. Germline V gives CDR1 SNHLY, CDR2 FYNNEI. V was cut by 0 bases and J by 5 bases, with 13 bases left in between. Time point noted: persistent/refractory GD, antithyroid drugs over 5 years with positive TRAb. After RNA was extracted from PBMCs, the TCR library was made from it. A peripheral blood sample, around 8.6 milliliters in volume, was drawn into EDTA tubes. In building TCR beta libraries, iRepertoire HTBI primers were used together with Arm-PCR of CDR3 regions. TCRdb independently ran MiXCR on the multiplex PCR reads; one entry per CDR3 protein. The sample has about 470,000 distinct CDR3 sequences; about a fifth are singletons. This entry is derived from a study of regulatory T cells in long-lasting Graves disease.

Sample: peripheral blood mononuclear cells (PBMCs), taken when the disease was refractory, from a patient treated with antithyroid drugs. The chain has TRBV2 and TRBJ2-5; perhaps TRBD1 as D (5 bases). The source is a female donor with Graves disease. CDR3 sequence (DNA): TGTGCCAGCAGTGAAGCTCGGTCAGGGATGGAGACCCAGTACTTC. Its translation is CASSEARSGMETQYF.